Listed below are T cell receptor beta chains from one sample, sequenced in a study of beta chain features in type 1 diabetes. The assay was immunoSEQ multiplex PCR, and TCRdb's table has in-frame clones only and misses some. The sample holds under 250,000 clones, less than 35% seen once. Sequences were obtained from central memory CD4+ T cells from blood. These receptors originate from a man aged 25 to 45 in good health. Each CDR3 is given with its conserved first and last residue. The order of the fields is clone size, J gene, V gene, D gene, CDR3 protein, CDR3 DNA. D genes are given only for firm matches. Only some rows state a clone size, as once, few, many or a class for expanded clones.

.,TRBJ1-1,TRBV18,.,CASSPGRQDTTEAFF,TGTGCCAGCTCACCTGGGCGACAAGATACCACTGAAGCTTTCTTT
few,TRBJ2-3,TRBV7-8,TRBD2,CASSPVLAGTDTQYF,TGTGCCAGCAGCCCGGTTCTAGCGGGGACAGATACGCAGTATTTT
many,TRBJ1-6,TRBV7-9,.,CASSPPDLRALHF,TGTGCCAGCAGCCCCCCGGACCTGCGGGCCCTCCACTTT
.,TRBJ2-5,TRBV30,.,CAWSHGTQYF,TGTGCCTGGAGTCACGGGACCCAGTACTTC
.,TRBJ2-7,TRBV5-1,TRBD2,CASSSWSGGYEQYF,TGCGCCAGCAGCAGCTGGAGCGGGGGGTACGAGCAGTACTTC
.,TRBJ2-7,TRBV5-1,.,CASRLGVAVSYEQYF,TGCGCCAGCAGATTGGGGGTAGCGGTTTCCTACGAGCAGTACTTC
few,TRBJ2-7,TRBV25-1,.,CASSESYEQYF,TGTGCCAGCAGTGAGTCCTACGAGCAGTACTTC
.,TRBJ2-1,TRBV5-4,.,CASSSDAGGRKFF,TGTGCCAGCAGCTCAGATGCAGGGGGGAGGAAGTTCTTC
.,TRBJ2-3,TRBV7-9,.,CASSPTRVSIGDTQYF,TGTGCCAGCAGCCCGACCCGGGTCTCGATTGGGGATACGCAGTATTTT
.,TRBJ2-5,TRBV9,TRBD2,CASSVNSGSEETQYF,TGTGCCAGCAGCGTAAATAGCGGGAGTGAAGAGACCCAGTACTTC
.,TRBJ2-3,TRBV4-3,.,CASSQDWGRTDTQYF,TGCGCCAGCAGCCAAGACTGGGGGCGGACAGATACGCAGTATTTT
.,TRBJ1-5,TRBV10-2,.,CASSDRRNQPQHF,TGCGCCAGCAGTGATAGGAGAAATCAGCCCCAGCATTTT
few,TRBJ2-1,TRBV15,TRBD2,CATSRGGLAGGPDNEQFF,TGTGCCACCAGCAGAGGTGGGCTAGCGGGAGGGCCGGACAATGAGCAGTTCTTC
.,TRBJ2-7,TRBV6-5,.,CASSYSGGRTYEQYF,TGTGCCAGCAGTTACAGCGGAGGGCGAACCTACGAGCAGTACTTC
many,TRBJ2-3,TRBV27,TRBD1,CASSPRTGGIDTQYF,TGTGCCAGCAGTCCCCGGACAGGGGGTATAGATACGCAGTATTTT
.,TRBJ1-6,TRBV30,.,CAWSPPIDGQGRNSPLHF,TGTGCCTGGAGTCCACCTATCGACGGGCAGGGTCGTAATTCACCCCTCCACTTT
many,TRBJ2-1,TRBV18,TRBD2,CASSPGLAGDNEQFF,TGTGCCAGCTCACCAGGACTAGCGGGAGACAATGAGCAGTTCTTC
.,TRBJ1-4,TRBV30,.,CAWSFRGEKLFF,TGTGCCTGGAGTTTCAGAGGGGAAAAACTGTTTTTT
.,TRBJ2-3,TRBV28,.,CASSLGAERTDTQYF,TGTGCCAGCAGTTTGGGAGCGGAGCGCACAGATACGCAGTATTTT
.,TRBJ2-6,TRBV11-3,.,CASSSNHGAGANVLTF,TGTGCCAGCAGCTCAAACCACGGGGCGGGGGCCAACGTCCTGACTTTC
.,TRBJ2-7,TRBV4-1,.,CASSPILLVARYEQYF,TGCGCCAGCAGCCCCATCCTCCTCGTCGCCCGCTACGAGCAGTACTTC
few,TRBJ1-2,TRBV21-1,.,CASSKAIWVCGYTF,TGTGCCAGCAGCAAGGCTATCTGGGTTTGTGGCTACACCTTC
.,TRBJ1-2,TRBV27,.,CASRPTRYSGTYDYGYTF,TGTGCCAGCCGGCCTACACGATACTCAGGGACATACGACTATGGCTACACCTTC
.,TRBJ2-3,TRBV25-1,.,CASSDSTDSTDTQYF,TGTGCCAGCAGTGATTCGACCGACAGCACAGATACGCAGTATTTT
.,TRBJ2-2,TRBV28,TRBD1,CAGPPGQKTGELFF,TGTGCCGGACCACCGGGACAGAAGACCGGGGAGCTGTTTTTT
few,TRBJ2-1,TRBV6-6,.,CASSYSPSIYNEQFF,TGTGCCAGCAGTTACAGTCCCAGCATCTACAATGAGCAGTTCTTC
.,TRBJ2-5,TRBV7-2,.,CASSRGQTQQETQYF,TGTGCCAGCAGCCGCGGACAGACGCAACAAGAGACCCAGTACTTC
.,TRBJ2-5,TRBV5-1,.,CASSLSLAQETQYF,TGCGCCAGCAGCTTGTCTTTGGCTCAAGAGACCCAGTACTTC